The clone carrying this T cell receptor beta chain has a handful of counts. The antigen is unknown. Germline V gene data show CDR1 as MNHNY and CDR2 as SVGAGI (reference sequence). This CDR3 contains 11 residues. V was clipped by 6 bases and J by 1 base, with 3 bases between them. Generation of TCR cDNA used 5'RACE template switching (which added a universal primer site and UMIs). TCRdb reanalysed the 5' RACE reads using MiXCR and keeps one entry per CDR3 protein. The sample has some 320,000 distinct CDR3 sequences; approximately 10% are singletons. The data derive from a study of T cells after yellow fever vaccination. Overall study context: Fractions of low cell number were prepared using SMART-Seq v4 Ultra Low Input.

Study-wide results and caveats: Once the booster was given, most primary-vaccination clones reappeared, at just under 98% for CD4 and approximately 88% for CD8.

Sequencing used CD4+ T cells sorted from PBMCs, obtained 5 days after the yellow fever booster vaccination. This rearrangement joins TRBV6-6 to TRBJ1-1; D ambiguous. The sequence was collected from a young man who received the YFV17D yellow fever vaccine. As DNA, the CDR3 is TGTGCCAGCAGCACGAACACTGAAGCTTTCTTT. As protein: CASSTNTEAFF.